Given below is one TCR beta chain in context. The antigen is not known. The CDR3 is 17 residues long. Germline values: CDR1 MDHEN, CDR2 SYDVKM. V lost 5 bases and J 2 bases, leaving 22 bases between the germline ends. This sample is part of a study of CD8 T cells in Susac syndrome. Study conclusions and caveats: It was acknowledged by the study that relatively few individuals were included in its TCR sequencing and HLA analysis.

Blood CD8+ and CD4+ T cells underwent high-throughput TCR beta sequencing. TEMRA cells were FACS-enriched, while CD8+ and CD4+ T cells were negatively isolated. A quantity of about 0.5 to 1 ug RNA underwent reverse transcription using random hexamers. immunoSEQ multiplex PCR amplified TCR beta CDR3 across 54 Vbeta, 13 Jbeta. MiXCR was run by TCRdb on the immunoSEQ multiplex PCR reads, yielding one entry per CDR3 protein. The data show around 300,000 distinct CDR3 sequences, with roughly 85% seen just once and approximately 0.2% held by the top ten. The rearrangement uses TRBV28 and TRBJ2-7, with a weak D call TRBD2 (6 bases). The material sequenced was CD8+ T cells from PBMCs. The clonotype was recovered from a human donor with multiple sclerosis. The CDR3 protein is CASSTTRLAYPPYEQYF. The CDR3 nucleotides read TGTGCCAGCAGTACGACCCGTCTAGCGTATCCTCCCTACGAGCAGTACTTC.